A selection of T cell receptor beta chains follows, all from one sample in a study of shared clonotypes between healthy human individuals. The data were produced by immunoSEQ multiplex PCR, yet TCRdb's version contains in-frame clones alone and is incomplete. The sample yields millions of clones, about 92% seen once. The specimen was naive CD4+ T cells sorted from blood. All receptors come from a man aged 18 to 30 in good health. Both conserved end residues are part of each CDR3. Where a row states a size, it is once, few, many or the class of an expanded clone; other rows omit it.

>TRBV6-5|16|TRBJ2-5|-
CASSWVPGGRGETQYF
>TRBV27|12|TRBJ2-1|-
CASRTLAGGQFF
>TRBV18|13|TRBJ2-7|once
CASSRDRGYEQYF
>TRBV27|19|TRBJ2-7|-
CASSLSYPVIFGRAYEQYF
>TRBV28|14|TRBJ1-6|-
CASSPDRDNSPLHF
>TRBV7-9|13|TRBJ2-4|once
CASSLGQGNIQYF
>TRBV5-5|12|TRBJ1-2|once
CASSGDRYGYTF
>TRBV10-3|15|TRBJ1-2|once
CAISETSQGAGGYTF
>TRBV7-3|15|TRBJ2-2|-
CASSLRQGGGGELFF
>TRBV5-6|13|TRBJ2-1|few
CASSKGQQMEQFF
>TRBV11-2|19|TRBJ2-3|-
CASSHFTTTGTGGADTQYF
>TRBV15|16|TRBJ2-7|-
CATSRDRRTGEGEQYF
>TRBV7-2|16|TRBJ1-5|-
CASSPYGTDSNQPQHF
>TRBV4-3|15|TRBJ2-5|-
CASSQGLAGVETQYF
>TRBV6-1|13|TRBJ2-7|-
CASSKTSGYEQYF
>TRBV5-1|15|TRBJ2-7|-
CASSSLRTGNYEQYF
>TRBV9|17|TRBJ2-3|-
CASSVASSSPHSGTQYF
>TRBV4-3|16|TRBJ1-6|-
CASSQDLVQSNSPLHF
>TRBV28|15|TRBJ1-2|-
CASSAEGFGNYGYTF
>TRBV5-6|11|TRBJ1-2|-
CASSLNSGYTF
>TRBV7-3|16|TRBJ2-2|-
CASSLSTGLNTGELFF
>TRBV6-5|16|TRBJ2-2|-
CASSYSTAPNTGELFF
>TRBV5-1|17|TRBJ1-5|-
CASNPEPYNHSNQPQHF
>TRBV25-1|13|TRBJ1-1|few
CASSTSGYTEAFF
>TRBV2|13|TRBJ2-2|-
CASGRRWAGELFF
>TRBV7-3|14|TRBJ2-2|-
CASRPTGGTGELFF
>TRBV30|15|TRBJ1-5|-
CAWSVGGQSNQPQHF
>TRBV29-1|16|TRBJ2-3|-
CSVEDDPRKGTDTQYF
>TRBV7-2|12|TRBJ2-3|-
CASSLMGNTQYF
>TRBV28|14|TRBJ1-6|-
CASSLAGVSSPLHF
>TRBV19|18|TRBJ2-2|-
CASSISGLAGGDTGELFF
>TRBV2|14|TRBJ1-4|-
CASRAPGTNEKLFF
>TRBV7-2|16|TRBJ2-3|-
CASSPVAAGFTDTQYF
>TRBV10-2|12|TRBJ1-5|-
CASSDALVVQHF
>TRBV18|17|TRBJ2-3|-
CASSPRASGVGTDTQYF
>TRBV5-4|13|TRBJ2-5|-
CASSRTGEETQYF
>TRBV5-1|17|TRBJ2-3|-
CASSPRVHERGTDTQYF
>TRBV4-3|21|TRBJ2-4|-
CASSQDLAGLAGGLAKNIQYF
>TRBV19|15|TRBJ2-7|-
CASSISGAYSYEQYF
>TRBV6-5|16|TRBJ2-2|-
CASSLGQAPLPGELFF
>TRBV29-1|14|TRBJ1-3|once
CSAGGADSGNTIYF
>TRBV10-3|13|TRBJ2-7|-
CAIKVPATYEQYF
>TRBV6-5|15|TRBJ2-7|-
CASSYLGDFNYEQYF
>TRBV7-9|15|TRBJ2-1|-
CASGRIAVVSNEQFF
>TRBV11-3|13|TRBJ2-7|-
CASSLGSAYEQYF
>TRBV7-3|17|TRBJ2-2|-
CASSLTAGVSNTGELFF
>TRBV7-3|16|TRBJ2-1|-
CASSPRGAGLGSEQFF
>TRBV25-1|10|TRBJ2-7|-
CASKSYEQYF
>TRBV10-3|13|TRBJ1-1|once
CAISESVGTEAFF